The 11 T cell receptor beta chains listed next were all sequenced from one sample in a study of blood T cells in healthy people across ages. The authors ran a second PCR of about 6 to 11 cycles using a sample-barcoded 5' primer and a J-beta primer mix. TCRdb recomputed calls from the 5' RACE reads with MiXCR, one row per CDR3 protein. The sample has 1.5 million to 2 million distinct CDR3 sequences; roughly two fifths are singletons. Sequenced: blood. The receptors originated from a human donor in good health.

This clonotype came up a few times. The CDR3 bases are TGTGCCATCAGCCGCCGGACAGGGATATGCTACGAGCAGTACTTC. It yields the protein CAISRRTGICYEQYF. This chain links TRBV10-3 with TRBJ2-7; 8 bases are a match to TRBD1. This CDR3 contains 15 residues. Germline lookup yields CDR1 ENHRY and CDR2 SYGVKD. V lost 6 bases to trimming and J lost 3 bases; unmatched junction nucleotides: 10.

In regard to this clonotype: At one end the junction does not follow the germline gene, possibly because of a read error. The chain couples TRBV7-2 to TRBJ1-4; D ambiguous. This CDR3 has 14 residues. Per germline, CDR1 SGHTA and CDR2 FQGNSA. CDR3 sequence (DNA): TGTGCCAGCAGTGAGGCGGGGTCGGGTGAAAAGCTGTTTTTT. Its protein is CASSEAGSGEKLFF.

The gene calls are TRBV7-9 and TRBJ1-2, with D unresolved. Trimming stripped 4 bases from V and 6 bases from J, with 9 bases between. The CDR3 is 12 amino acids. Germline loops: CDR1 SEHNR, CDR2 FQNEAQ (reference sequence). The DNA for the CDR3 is TGTGCCAGCAGCTCCTTCCCAGATGGCTACACCTTC. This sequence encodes CASSSFPDGYTF.

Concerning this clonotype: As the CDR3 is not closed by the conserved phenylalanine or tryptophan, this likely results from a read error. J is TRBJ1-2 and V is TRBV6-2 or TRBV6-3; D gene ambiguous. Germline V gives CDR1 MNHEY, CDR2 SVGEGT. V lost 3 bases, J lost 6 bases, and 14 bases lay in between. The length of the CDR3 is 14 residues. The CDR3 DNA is TGTGCCAGCAGTTATTCCGGGAGAGTGGATGGCTACACCTGC. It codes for CASSYSGRVDGYTC.

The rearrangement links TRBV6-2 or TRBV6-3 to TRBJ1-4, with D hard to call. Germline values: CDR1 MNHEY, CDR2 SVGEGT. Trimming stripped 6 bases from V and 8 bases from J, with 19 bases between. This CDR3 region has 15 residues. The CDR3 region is CASSPRRHLGEKLFF. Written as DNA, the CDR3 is TGTGCCAGCAGCCCCCGACGGCACTTAGGGGAAAAACTGTTTTTT.

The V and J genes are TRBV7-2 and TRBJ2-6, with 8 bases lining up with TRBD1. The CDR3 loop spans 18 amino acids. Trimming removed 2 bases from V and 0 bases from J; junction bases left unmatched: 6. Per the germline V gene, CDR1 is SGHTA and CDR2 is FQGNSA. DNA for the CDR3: TGTGCCAGCAGCTTATGGACAGGGACTTACTCTGGGGCCAACGTCCTGACTTTC. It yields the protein CASSLWTGTYSGANVLTF.

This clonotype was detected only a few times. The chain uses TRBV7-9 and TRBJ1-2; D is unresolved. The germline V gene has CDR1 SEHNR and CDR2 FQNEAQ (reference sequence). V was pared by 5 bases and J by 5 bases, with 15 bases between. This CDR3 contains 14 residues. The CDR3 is CASSVEVDSYGYTF. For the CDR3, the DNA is TGTGCCAGCAGCGTAGAGGTCGATTCTTATGGCTACACCTTC.

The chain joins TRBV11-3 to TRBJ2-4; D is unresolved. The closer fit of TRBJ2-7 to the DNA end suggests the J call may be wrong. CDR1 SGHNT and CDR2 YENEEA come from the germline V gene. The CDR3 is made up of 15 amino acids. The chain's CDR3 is CASSDGYNPPYEQYF. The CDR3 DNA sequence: TGTGCCAGCAGCGACGGCTATAATCCTCCCTACGAGCAGTACTTC.

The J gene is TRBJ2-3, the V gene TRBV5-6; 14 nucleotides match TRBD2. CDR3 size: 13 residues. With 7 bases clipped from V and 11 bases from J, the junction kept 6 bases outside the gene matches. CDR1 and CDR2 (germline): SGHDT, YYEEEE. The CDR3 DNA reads TGTGCCAGCGGTAGTGGGACTAGCGGGAGGCAGTATTTT. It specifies CASGSGTSGRQYF.

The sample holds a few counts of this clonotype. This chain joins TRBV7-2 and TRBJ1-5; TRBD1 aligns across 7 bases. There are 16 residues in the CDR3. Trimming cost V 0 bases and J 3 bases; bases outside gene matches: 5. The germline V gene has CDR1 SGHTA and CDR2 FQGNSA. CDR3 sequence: CASSLAGTADNQPQHF. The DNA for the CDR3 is TGTGCCAGCAGCTTAGCAGGGACAGCCGACAATCAGCCCCAGCATTTT.

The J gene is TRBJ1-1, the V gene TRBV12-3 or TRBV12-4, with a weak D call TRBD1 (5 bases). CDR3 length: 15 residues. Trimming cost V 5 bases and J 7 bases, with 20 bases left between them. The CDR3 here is CASSPPGLGDVEAFF. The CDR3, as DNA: TGTGCCAGCAGTCCCCCGGGGCTGGGGGACGTTGAAGCTTTCTTT.